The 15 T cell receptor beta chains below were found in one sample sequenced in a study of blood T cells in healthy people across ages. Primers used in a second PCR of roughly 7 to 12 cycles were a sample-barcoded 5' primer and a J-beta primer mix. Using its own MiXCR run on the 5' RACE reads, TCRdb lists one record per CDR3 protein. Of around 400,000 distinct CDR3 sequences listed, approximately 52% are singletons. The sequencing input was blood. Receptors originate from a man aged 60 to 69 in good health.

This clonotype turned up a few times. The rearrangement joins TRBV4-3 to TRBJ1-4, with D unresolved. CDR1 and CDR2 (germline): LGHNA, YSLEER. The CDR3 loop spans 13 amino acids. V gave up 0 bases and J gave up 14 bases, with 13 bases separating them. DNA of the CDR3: TGCGCCAGCAGCCAAGATCGGGGTCTGTACCTGTTTTTT. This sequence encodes CASSQDRGLYLFF.

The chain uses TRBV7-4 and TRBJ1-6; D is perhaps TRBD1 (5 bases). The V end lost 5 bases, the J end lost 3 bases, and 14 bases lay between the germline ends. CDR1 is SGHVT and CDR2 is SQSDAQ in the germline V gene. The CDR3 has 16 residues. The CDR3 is CASSPRAGLYNSPLHF. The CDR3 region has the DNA TGTGCCAGCAGCCCTCGAGCGGGGCTCTATAATTCACCCCTCCACTTT.

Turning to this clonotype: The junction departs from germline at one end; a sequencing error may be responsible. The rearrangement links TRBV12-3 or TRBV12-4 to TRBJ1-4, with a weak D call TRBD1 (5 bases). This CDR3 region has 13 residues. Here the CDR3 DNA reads TGTACCAGCAACGACAGAGGTGGAGAAAAACTGTTTTTT. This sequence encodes CTSNDRGGEKLFF.

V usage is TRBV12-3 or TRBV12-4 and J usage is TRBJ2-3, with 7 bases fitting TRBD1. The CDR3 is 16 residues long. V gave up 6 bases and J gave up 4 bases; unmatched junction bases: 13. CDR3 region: CASSPRDRVYPDTQYF. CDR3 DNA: TGTGCCAGCAGCCCCCGTGACAGGGTTTATCCAGATACGCAGTATTTT.

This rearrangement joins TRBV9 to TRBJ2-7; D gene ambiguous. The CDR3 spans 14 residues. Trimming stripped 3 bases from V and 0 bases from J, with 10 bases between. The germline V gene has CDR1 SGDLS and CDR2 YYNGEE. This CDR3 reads CASSAQVNSYEQYF. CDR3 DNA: TGTGCCAGCAGCGCCCAGGTAAACTCCTACGAGCAGTACTTC.

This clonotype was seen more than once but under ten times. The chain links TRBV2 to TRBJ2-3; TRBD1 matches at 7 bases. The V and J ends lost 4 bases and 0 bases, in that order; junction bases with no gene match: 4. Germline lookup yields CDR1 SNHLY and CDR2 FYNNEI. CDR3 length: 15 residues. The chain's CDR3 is CASSAGTASTDTQYF. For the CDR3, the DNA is TGTGCCAGCAGTGCCGGGACAGCTAGCACAGATACGCAGTATTTT.

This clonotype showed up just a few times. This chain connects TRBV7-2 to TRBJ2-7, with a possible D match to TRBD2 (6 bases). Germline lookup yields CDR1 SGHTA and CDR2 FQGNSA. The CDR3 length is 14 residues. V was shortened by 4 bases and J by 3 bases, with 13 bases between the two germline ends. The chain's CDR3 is CASSWSEGGYEQYF. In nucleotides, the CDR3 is TGTGCCAGCAGCTGGTCGGAGGGAGGCTACGAGCAGTACTTC.

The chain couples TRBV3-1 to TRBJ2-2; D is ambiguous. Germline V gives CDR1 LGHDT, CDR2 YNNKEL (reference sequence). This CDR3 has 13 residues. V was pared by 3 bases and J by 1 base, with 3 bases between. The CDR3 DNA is TGTGCCAGCAGCCACGGGAACACCGGGGAGCTGTTTTTT. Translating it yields CASSHGNTGELFF.

In DNA form, the CDR3 reads TGCAGTGCTAGACTGGCCTATGACTACGAGCAGTACTTC. Its translation: CSARLAYDYEQYF. V and J are TRBV20-1 and TRBJ2-7; D is undetermined. Looked up from germline, CDR1 is DFQATT and CDR2 is SNEGSKA (reference sequence). V lost 2 bases, J lost 3 bases, and 11 bases lay in between. The CDR3 runs to 13 residues.

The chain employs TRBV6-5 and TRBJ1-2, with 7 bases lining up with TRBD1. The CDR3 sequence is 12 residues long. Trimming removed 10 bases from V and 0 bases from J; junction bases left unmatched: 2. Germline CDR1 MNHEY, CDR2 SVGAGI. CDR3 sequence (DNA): TGTGCCACCCAGGGGGCTAACTATGGCTACACCTTC. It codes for CATQGANYGYTF.

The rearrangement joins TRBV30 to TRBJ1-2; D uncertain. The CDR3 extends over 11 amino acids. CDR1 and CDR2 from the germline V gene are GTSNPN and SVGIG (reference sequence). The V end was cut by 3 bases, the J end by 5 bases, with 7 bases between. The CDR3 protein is CAWRNRYGYTF. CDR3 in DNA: TGTGCCTGGAGGAACCGGTATGGCTACACCTTC.

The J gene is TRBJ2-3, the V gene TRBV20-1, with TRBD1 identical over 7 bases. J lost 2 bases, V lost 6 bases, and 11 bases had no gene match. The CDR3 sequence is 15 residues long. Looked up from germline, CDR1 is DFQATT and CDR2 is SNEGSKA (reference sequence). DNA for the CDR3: TGCAGTGCGCCGGACAGGAGTAAGACCACAGATACGCAGTATTTT. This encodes CSAPDRSKTTDTQYF.

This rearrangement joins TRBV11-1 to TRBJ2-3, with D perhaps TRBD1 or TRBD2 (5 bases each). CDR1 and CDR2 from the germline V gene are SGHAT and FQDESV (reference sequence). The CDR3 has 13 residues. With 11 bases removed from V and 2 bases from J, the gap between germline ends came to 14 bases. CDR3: CAFRDGITDTQYF. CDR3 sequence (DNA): TGTGCCTTCCGGGACGGGATCACAGATACGCAGTATTTT.

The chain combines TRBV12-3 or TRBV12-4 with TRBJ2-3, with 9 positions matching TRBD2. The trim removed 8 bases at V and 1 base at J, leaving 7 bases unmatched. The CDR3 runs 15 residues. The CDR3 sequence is CASRGTSLGTDTQYF. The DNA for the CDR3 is TGTGCCAGCCGCGGGACTAGCCTAGGCACAGATACGCAGTATTTT.

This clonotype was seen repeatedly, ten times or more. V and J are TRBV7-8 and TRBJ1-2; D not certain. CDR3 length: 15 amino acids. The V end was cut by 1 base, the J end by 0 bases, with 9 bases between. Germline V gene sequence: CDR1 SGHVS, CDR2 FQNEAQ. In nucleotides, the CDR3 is TGTGCCAGCAGCTTAGTTACGGATCCTAACTATGGCTACACCTTC. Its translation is CASSLVTDPNYGYTF.